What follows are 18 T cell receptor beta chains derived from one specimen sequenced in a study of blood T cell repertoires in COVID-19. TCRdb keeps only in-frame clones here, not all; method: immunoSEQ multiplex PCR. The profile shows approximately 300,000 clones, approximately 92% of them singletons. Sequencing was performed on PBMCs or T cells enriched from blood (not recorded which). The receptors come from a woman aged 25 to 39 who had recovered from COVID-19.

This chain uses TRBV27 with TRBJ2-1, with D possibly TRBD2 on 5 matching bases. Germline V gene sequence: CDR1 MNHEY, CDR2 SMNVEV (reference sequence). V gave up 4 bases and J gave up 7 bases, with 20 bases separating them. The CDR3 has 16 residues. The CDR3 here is CASSYGGRWSINEQFF. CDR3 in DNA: TGTGCCAGCAGTTACGGTGGGAGATGGAGTATAAATGAGCAGTTCTTC.

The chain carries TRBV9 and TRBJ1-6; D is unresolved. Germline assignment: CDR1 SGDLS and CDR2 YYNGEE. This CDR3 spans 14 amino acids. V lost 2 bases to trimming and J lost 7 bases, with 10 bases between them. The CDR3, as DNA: TGTGCCAGCAGCGTGGACTCGGGGAATTCACCCCTCCACTTT. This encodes CASSVDSGNSPLHF.

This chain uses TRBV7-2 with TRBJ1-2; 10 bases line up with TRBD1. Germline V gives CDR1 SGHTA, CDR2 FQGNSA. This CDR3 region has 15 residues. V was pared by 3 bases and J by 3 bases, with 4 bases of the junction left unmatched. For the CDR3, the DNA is TGTGCCAGCAGCTTCACCGGGACAGGGGACTATGGCTACACCTTC. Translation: CASSFTGTGDYGYTF.

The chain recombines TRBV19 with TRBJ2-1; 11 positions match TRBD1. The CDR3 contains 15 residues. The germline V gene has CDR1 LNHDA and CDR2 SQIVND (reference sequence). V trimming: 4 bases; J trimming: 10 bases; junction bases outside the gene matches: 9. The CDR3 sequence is CASSNSGDRGDEQFF. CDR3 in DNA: TGTGCCAGTAGTAATAGTGGGGACAGGGGGGACGAGCAGTTCTTC.

The CDR3 sequence is CASMDPGVGPEAFF. DNA of the CDR3: TGTGCCAGTATGGACCCGGGGGTGGGCCCTGAAGCTTTCTTT. This chain uses TRBV19 with TRBJ1-1; D possibly corresponds to TRBD1 (5 bases). Germline loops: CDR1 LNHDA, CDR2 SQIVND (reference sequence). Trimming left V 7 bases short and J 6 bases short, with 18 bases between. This CDR3 spans 14 amino acids.

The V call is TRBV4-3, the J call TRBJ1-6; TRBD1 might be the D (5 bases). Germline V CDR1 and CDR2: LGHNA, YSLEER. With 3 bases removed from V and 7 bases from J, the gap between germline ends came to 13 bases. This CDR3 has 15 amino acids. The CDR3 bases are TGCGCCAGCAGCCAGCCGGGACTAATCAATTCACCCCTCCACTTT. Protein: CASSQPGLINSPLHF.

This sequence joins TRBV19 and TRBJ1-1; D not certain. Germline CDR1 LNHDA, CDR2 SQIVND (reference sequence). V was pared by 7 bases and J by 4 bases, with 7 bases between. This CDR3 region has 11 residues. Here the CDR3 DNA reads TGTGCCAGTATCTTTTCCACTGAAGCTTTCTTT. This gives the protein CASIFSTEAFF. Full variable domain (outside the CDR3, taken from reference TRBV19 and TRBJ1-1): DGGITQSPKYLFRKEGQNVTLSCEQNLNHDAMYWYRQDPGQGLRLIYYSQIVNDFQKGDIAEGYSVSREKKESFPLTVTSAQKNPTAFYLCASIFSTEAFFGQGTRLTVV.

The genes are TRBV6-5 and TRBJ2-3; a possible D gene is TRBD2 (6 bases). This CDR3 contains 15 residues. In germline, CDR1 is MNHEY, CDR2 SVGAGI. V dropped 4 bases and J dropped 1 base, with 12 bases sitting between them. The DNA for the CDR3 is TGTGCCAGCAGTTTTAGCTGGGGGGGCACAGATACGCAGTATTTT. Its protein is CASSFSWGGTDTQYF.

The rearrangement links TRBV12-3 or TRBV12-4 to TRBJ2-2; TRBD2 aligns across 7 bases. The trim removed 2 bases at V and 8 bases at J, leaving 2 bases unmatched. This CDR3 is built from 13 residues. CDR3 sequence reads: CASSLRAGGELFF. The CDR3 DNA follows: TGTGCCAGCAGTTTACGAGCGGGAGGGGAGCTGTTTTTT.

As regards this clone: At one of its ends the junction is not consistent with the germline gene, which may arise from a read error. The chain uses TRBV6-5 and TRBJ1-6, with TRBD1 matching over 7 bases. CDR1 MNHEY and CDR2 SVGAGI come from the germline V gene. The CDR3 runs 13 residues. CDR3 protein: CASSTRTGSSLHF. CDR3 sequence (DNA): TGTGCCAGCAGTACTCGGACAGGTTCATCCCTCCACTTT.

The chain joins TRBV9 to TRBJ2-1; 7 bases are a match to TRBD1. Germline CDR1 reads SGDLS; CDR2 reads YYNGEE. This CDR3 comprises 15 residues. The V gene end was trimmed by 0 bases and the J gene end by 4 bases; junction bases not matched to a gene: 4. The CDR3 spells CASSVEGAGYNEQFF. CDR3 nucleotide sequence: TGTGCCAGCAGCGTAGAGGGGGCTGGGTACAATGAGCAGTTCTTC.

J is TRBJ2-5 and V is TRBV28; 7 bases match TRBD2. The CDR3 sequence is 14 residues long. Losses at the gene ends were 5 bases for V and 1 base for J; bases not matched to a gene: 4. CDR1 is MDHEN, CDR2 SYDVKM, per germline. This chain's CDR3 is CASSLLAGQETQYF. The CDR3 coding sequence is TGTGCCAGCAGTCTGTTAGCGGGCCAAGAGACCCAGTACTTC.

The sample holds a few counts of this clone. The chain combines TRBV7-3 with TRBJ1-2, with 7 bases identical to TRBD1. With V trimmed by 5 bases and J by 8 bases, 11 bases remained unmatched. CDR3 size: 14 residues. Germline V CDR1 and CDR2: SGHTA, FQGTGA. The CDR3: CASSPQRTGVGYTF. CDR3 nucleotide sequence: TGTGCCAGCAGCCCACAGAGAACAGGGGTCGGCTACACCTTC.

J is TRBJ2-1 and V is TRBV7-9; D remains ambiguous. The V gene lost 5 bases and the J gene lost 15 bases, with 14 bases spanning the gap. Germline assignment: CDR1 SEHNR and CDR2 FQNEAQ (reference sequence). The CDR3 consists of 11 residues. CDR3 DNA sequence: TGTGCCAGCAGCCGGCAGCGCGCCTCGTTCTTC. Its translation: CASSRQRASFF.

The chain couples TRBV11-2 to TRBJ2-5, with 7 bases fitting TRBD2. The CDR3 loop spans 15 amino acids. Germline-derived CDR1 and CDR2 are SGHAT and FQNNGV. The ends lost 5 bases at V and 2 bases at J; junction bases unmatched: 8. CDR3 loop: CASSRDYTIQETQYF. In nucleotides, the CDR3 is TGTGCCAGCAGCCGGGACTACACGATACAAGAGACCCAGTACTTC. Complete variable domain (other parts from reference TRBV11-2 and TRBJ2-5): EAGVAQSPRYKIIEKRQSVAFWCNPISGHATLYWYQQILGQGPKLLIQFQNNGVVDDSQLPKDRFSAERLKGVDSTLKIQPAKLEDSAVYLCASSRDYTIQETQYFGPGTRLLVL.

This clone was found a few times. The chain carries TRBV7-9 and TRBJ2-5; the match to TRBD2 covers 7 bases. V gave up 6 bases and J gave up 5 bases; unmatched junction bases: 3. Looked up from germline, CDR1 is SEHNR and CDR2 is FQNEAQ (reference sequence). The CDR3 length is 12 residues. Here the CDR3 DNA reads TGTGCCAGCAGGACTAGCATGGAGACCCAGTACTTC. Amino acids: CASRTSMETQYF.

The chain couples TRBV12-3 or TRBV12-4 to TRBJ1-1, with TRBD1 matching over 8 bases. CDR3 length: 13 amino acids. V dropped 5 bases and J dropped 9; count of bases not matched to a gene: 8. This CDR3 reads CASSVTDREKAFF. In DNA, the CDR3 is TGTGCCAGCAGTGTTACGGACAGGGAGAAAGCTTTCTTT.

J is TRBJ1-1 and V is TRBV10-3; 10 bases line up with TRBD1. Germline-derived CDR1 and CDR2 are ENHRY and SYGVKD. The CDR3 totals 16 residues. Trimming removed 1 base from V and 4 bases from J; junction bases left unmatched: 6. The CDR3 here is CAISEYTGTGVTEAFF. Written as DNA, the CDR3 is TGTGCCATCAGTGAGTATACCGGGACAGGGGTCACTGAAGCTTTCTTT.